A single T cell receptor beta chain is shown here with its context. Original processing methods: Quantification of nucleated cells was approximated via reference gene primer amplification. TCRdb's copy holds only in-frame clones and misses some; the assay was immunoSEQ multiplex PCR. V and J calls and clone size are given by that table; D and trimming were obtained from the DNA. The repertoire has under 250,000 clones, 86% of them found once; the top ten carry 9% to 15%. The data were obtained in a study of blood T cell repertoires in COVID-19. Study background: Spain, Italy and the United States supplied samples that represented acute and convalescent COVID-19. PBMCs, B-cell-depleted T cells, or T cells provided the cDNA or gDNA that made up the material.

CDR3 length: 15 residues. The junction had 11 bases not matched to a gene; V was cut back by 6 bases and J by 2 bases. In germline, CDR1 is SGHRS, CDR2 YFSETQ. The sample consisted of peripheral blood. The chain links TRBV5-1 to TRBJ2-7; 7 positions agree with TRBD2. The sequence derives from a man older than 75 with acute or convalescent COVID-19. As DNA, the CDR3 is TGCGCCAGCACCTCCGGGAGGACACCAACCTACGAGCAGTACTTC. Its translation is CASTSGRTPTYEQYF.